This record looks at one T cell receptor (beta chain) sequence and its context. Its target is unknown. The read ends 3 residues shy of where the CDR3 ends; the end is completed using the germline J gene. Germline CDR1 MNHNS, CDR2 SASEGT. The CDR3 loop spans 16 amino acids. J gave up 2 bases and V 3 bases, and 8 bases lay outside the gene matches. This entry is derived from a study of T cells in women clearing cervical HPV infection. Study in general: Women with histologically confirmed HPV16-related CIN3 or worse, 2 with invasive cancer, served as cases. HLA type could not be excluded as a confounder. The study's findings and limits: Controls had more TRBV6-7 (0.16%) than cases (roughly 0.11%).

Method: immunoSEQ multiplex PCR; TCRdb's copy keeps in-frame clones and lacks some. In all, the sample yields 40,000 to 55,000 clones. The chain links TRBV6-1 to TRBJ2-7; 9 nucleotides line up with TRBD1. This clonotype was obtained from a woman aged 18 to 75 with a cervical HPV16 infection that either progressed to CIN3+ or cleared (not recorded which). The sample consisted of blood buffy coat. The CDR3 loop reads CASSEGGTGNPYEQYF. CDR3 bases read: TGTGCCAGCAGTGAGGGGGGGACAGGGAACCCCTACGAG.